This entry is about one TCR beta chain. The target antigen is unknown. Profiling relied on immunoSEQ multiplex PCR, and the TCRdb table lists in-frame clones only, not all of them. Counted here are 8,500 to 14,000 clones, just under 30% occurring once; the ten biggest clones make up 5% to 6%. CDR3 length: 15 residues. V lost 7 bases and J lost 1, with 13 bases in between. The germline V gene has CDR1 MGHDK and CDR2 SYGVNS. This entry comes from a study of T cells in localized non-small cell lung cancer. Overall study results and limits: A median of roughly 57 clones ranked among the top 100 in tumor appeared in adjacent lung.

This specimen was lung tumor tissue, taken before any cancer treatment. This clonotype was sampled from a man aged 40 to 70 with stage I lung adenocarcinoma. The chain recombines TRBV25-1 with TRBJ2-2, with D possibly matching TRBD1 (6 bases). The CDR3 coding sequence is TGTGCCAGCAAGGGGGTGGGGTGGAACACCGGGGAGCTGTTTTTT. Translated: CASKGVGWNTGELFF. Filled out from reference TRBV25-1 and TRBJ2-2, the complete variable domain reads EADIYQTPRYLVIGTGKKITLECSQTMGHDKMYWYQQDPGMELHLIHYSYGVNSTEKGDLSSESTVSRIRTEHFPLTLESARPSHTSQYLCASKGVGWNTGELFFGEGSRLTVL.